This T cell receptor (beta chain) comes out of a study of blood T cell repertoires in COVID-19. Whole-study context: Nucleic acid was either cDNA or gDNA, and it came from T cells, B-cell-depleted T cells, or PBMCs.

Seattle's cohort entered during active infection and was followed longitudinally. Germline CDR1 reads SGHNT; CDR2 reads YENEEA. The V end lost 10 bases, the J end lost 1 base, and 19 bases lay between the germline ends. CDR3 length: 15 amino acids. In the study's own analysis: Quantification of nucleated cells was approximated via reference gene primer amplification. Generated by immunoSEQ multiplex PCR, the TCRdb table keeps only in-frame clones and is missing some. V, J and clone size derive from that table, while D and trimming were established from the DNA sequence. The data contain a few hundred thousand clones, about 89% of them singletons.

Sequenced material: peripheral blood. The chain uses TRBV11-3 and TRBJ1-1, with D possibly matching TRBD1 (5 bases). The receptor was derived from a woman in her twenties or thirties with COVID-19, enrolled during active disease. The CDR3 sequence: CAITAGPGGNTEAFF. Here the CDR3 DNA reads TGTGCCATCACGGCGGGGCCAGGTGGGAACACTGAAGCTTTCTTT. The entire variable domain, with the rest obtained from reference TRBV11-3 and TRBJ1-1, is as follows: EAGVVQSPRYKIIEKKQPVAFWCNPISGHNTLYWYLQNLGQGPELLIRYENEEAVDDSQLPKDRFSAERLKGVDSTLKIQPAELGDSAVYLCAITAGPGGNTEAFFGQGTRLTVV.